Reported below is one T cell receptor (beta chain). Its specificity is not known. Compared with germline, one end of the junction differs, possibly owing to a read error. These data are taken from a study of T-cell memory formation after mild COVID-19. Study information: Largely, the TCR clusters proved donor specific.

Whole-study findings and limits: Day 37-peaking second-wave clones had unconfirmed SARS-CoV-2 specificity.

CDR3 length equals 15 residues. Germline V lookup: CDR1 SGHRS, CDR2 YFSETQ. TCRdb passed the 5' RACE reads through MiXCR, listing each CDR3 protein once. The sample lists hundreds of thousands of distinct CDR3 sequences, approximately 15% occurring once. This TCR was recovered from a man aged 18-30 years who had mild COVID-19 (a few samples of this study predate the infection). Cell type and time point are not known. J is TRBJ1-5 and V is TRBV5-1; D gene ambiguous. The sequencing input was PBMCs or a T cell subset sorted from them (not recorded which). CDR3 nucleotide sequence: TGCGCCAGCAGCTTGCTCGGGATAGGCAATCAGCACCAGCATTTT. This gives the protein CASSLLGIGNQHQHF.